These T cell receptor beta chains were read from a single sample in a study of identical twins. TCRdb independently ran MiXCR on the 5' RACE reads; one entry per CDR3 protein. Seen here are roughly 1.6 million distinct CDR3 sequences, more than 30% observed once, and the top ten hold around 0.25%. Sequencing used cord blood. The receptor set was obtained from a newborn girl in good health. Each CDR3 is given with its conserved first and last residue. The D gene is left open where the match is weak. For some rows the clone size is stated as once, few or many, or as a class when expanded; others skip it.

v_call	cdr3_length	d_call	j_call	clone_size	cdr3_aa	cdr3_nt
TRBV15	14	NA	TRBJ1-6	NA	CATSLRGAGSPLHF	TGTGCCACCAGCTTGCGGGGGGCAGGTTCACCCCTCCACTTT
TRBV10-3	13	NA	TRBJ1-5	few	CAISESLNQPQHF	TGTGCCATCAGTGAGTCCCTTAATCAGCCCCAGCATTTT
TRBV10-3	13	NA	TRBJ1-2	NA	CAISVQGYYGYTF	TGTGCCATCAGTGTACAGGGTTACTATGGCTACACCTTC
TRBV12-3/TRBV12-4	16	TRBD1	TRBJ1-1	NA	CASRAAEGAQGTEAFF	TGTGCCAGCAGAGCGGCGGAGGGGGCGCAGGGCACTGAAGCTTTCTTT
TRBV29-1	10	NA	TRBJ2-7	many	CSVTVYEQYF	TGCAGCGTGACAGTCTACGAGCAGTACTTC
TRBV20-1	13	TRBD2	TRBJ2-7	NA	CSASGGATYEQYF	TGCAGTGCTTCGGGGGGGGCGACCTACGAGCAGTACTTC
TRBV14	13	NA	TRBJ2-1	few	CASSHLYYNEQFF	TGTGCCAGCAGCCACCTATACTACAATGAGCAGTTCTTC
TRBV12-3/TRBV12-4	13	TRBD1	TRBJ1-2	NA	CASSLGQSGGYTF	TGTGCCAGCAGTTTGGGACAGTCAGGTGGCTACACCTTC
TRBV6-4	14	TRBD1	TRBJ2-7	NA	CASSQGAFSYEQYF	TGTGCCAGCAGCCAGGGGGCTTTCTCCTACGAGCAGTACTTC
TRBV27	15	NA	TRBJ1-2	few	CASSFIDRPNYGYTF	TGTGCCAGCAGTTTTATTGACCGACCTAACTATGGCTACACCTTC
TRBV20-1	15	TRBD2	TRBJ2-2	NA	CSARDSGTNTGELFF	TGCAGTGCTAGAGATAGCGGGACAAACACCGGGGAGCTGTTTTTT
TRBV12-3/TRBV12-4	15	TRBD1	TRBJ1-5	NA	CASSLRDRGYQPQHF	TGTGCCAGCAGTTTGCGGGACAGGGGTTATCAGCCCCAGCATTTT
TRBV25-1	18	TRBD1	TRBJ1-6	few	CARPLPGQPSSYNSPLHF	TGTGCCAGGCCCCTACCGGGACAGCCGAGCTCCTATAATTCACCCCTCCACTTT
TRBV20-1	14	TRBD1	TRBJ2-1	NA	CSARDPTGGNEQFF	TGCAGTGCTAGAGATCCCACAGGGGGCAATGAGCAGTTCTTC
TRBV20-1	12	NA	TRBJ2-3	NA	CSATYTPDTQYF	TGCAGTGCTACGTATACCCCAGATACGCAGTATTTT
TRBV20-1	13	NA	TRBJ1-2	NA	CSASKRPGVGYTF	TGCAGTGCTAGTAAGCGGCCCGGGGTTGGCTACACCTTC
TRBV5-1	16	NA	TRBJ2-1	NA	CASTPTGREIYNEQFF	TGCGCCAGCACCCCCACCGGGCGGGAAATTTACAATGAGCAGTTCTTC
TRBV9	15	NA	TRBJ2-1	many	CASSPWGSSYNEQFF	TGTGCCAGCAGCCCCTGGGGGAGTTCCTACAATGAGCAGTTCTTC
TRBV20-1	10	NA	TRBJ1-2	few	CSARRGANTF	TGCAGTGCTAGAAGAGGGGCAAACACCTTC
TRBV6-5	14	NA	TRBJ1-1	NA	CASRVTGLGAEAFF	TGTGCCAGCAGGGTCACAGGGTTAGGGGCTGAAGCTTTCTTT
TRBV3-1	12	NA	TRBJ2-7	few	CASSHGQLEQYF	TGTGCCAGCAGCCACGGACAGCTCGAGCAGTACTTC
TRBV27	15	NA	TRBJ1-2	NA	CASSLYPTDGYGYTF	TGTGCCAGCAGTTTATACCCGACGGACGGTTATGGCTACACCTTC
TRBV7-2	15	NA	TRBJ1-2	few	CASSLAPVRVGGYTF	TGTGCCAGCAGCTTAGCGCCTGTCAGGGTGGGTGGCTACACCTTC
TRBV5-1	21	NA	TRBJ2-2	once	CASSFVSLPHAYAYNTGELFF	TGCGCCAGCAGCTTCGTCTCCCTACCCCACGCATACGCCTATAACACCGGGGAGCTGTTTTTT
TRBV20-1	12	TRBD1	TRBJ1-1	NA	CSASDRGREAFF	TGCAGTGCTAGTGACAGGGGCAGGGAAGCTTTCTTT
TRBV12-3/TRBV12-4	18	TRBD2	TRBJ2-7	few	CASSAGLLAGGSYNEQYF	TGTGCCAGCAGTGCAGGACTCTTAGCGGGGGGTTCCTACAATGAGCAGTACTTC
TRBV6-1	15	NA	TRBJ1-2	few	CASSEMIGANYGYTF	TGTGCCAGCAGTGAAATGATCGGGGCTAACTATGGCTACACCTTC
TRBV20-1	19	TRBD2	TRBJ2-7	few	CSARDLVELAVTHSYEQYF	TGCAGTGCTAGAGATCTGGTGGAACTAGCGGTTACACACTCCTACGAGCAGTACTTC
TRBV9	14	NA	TRBJ2-1	few	CASSVASGISEQFF	TGTGCCAGCAGCGTAGCTTCCGGAATCAGTGAGCAGTTCTTC
TRBV11-2	18	TRBD2	TRBJ2-1	few	CASSPYHFSSGRADEQFF	TGTGCCAGCAGCCCCTACCACTTTTCGAGCGGGAGGGCAGATGAGCAGTTCTTC
TRBV10-3	11	NA	TRBJ2-3	many	CAIRVADTQYF	TGTGCCATCCGAGTGGCAGATACGCAGTATTTT
TRBV29-1	13	TRBD2	TRBJ2-3	many	CSGTSGSTDTQYF	TGCAGCGGGACTAGCGGGAGCACAGATACGCAGTATTTT